This T cell receptor (beta chain) is drawn from a study of OX40 agonist ivuxolimab in advanced cancers. Study context: Patients' therapy was ivuxolimab, an antibody that acts as an agonist of OX40 (CD134). Study results and caveats: CD4+ and CD8+ blood T cells expanded clonally by week 6 at 0.1 to 3.0 mg/kg.

As concerns this clone: Its antigen is undetermined.

The method was immunoSEQ multiplex PCR; TCRdb's version includes in-frame clones alone and lacks a portion of them. Found here are roughly 64,000 clones, 75% to 95% of them singletons; the top ten hold roughly 5.5%. Patients were excluded for autoimmune disease history or systemic immunosuppression. This receptor was obtained from an adult with an advanced solid tumor such as melanoma, head and neck, liver or kidney cancer. The sequencing here drew on CD4+ or CD8+ T cells sorted from blood, taken in a trial of the OX40 agonist ivuxolimab.

The CDR3 DNA is TGTGCCAGCAGCTCGTTTGGCCAAGGTCAGGCCATTCAGTACTTC. Its protein product is CASSSFGQGQAIQYF. This rearrangement joins TRBV11-2 to TRBJ2-4; D uncertain. The CDR3 extends over 15 amino acids. With 4 bases removed from V and 9 bases from J, the gap between germline ends came to 19 bases. Germline CDR1 and CDR2: SGHAT and FQNNGV.